The 25 T cell receptor beta chains reported below all come from one sample, sequenced in a study of blood T cell repertoires in COVID-19. The assay was immunoSEQ multiplex PCR, and TCRdb's table has in-frame clones only and misses some. The top ten hold around an eighth of the sample, which has some 97,000 clones, about 77% seen once. Sample: peripheral blood. The receptor source for this set is a woman aged 70-85 years with acute or convalescent COVID-19.

The rearrangement links TRBV21-1 to TRBJ2-3; the table gives TRBD1 as D, unverified against the DNA. TRBV21-1 is given as a pseudogene. This CDR3 is 16 amino acids long. The DNA of the CDR3 is TGTGCCAGCAGCAAACTAAGGACACCAGGAACAGATACGCAGTATTTT. It codes for CASSKLRTPGTDTQYF.

V gene TRBV24-1 combines with J gene TRBJ2-3; 7 bases map to TRBD2. Looked up from germline, CDR1 is KGHDR and CDR2 is SFDVKD. The CDR3 sequence is 15 residues long. Trimming cost V 6 bases and J 0 bases; bases outside gene matches: 5. The CDR3 spells CATSSSGTSTDTQYF. For the CDR3, the DNA is TGTGCCACCAGTTCTAGCGGAACTAGCACAGATACGCAGTATTTT.

J is TRBJ1-1 and V is TRBV2; 7 bases align to TRBD1. Germline V gives CDR1 SNHLY, CDR2 FYNNEI. V gave up 8 bases and J gave up 10 bases; unmatched junction bases: 7. The CDR3 is 11 residues long. The CDR3 loop reads CASRDSLVAFF. The CDR3 DNA sequence: TGTGCCAGCCGGGACAGCCTGGTAGCTTTCTTT.

The V gene is TRBV12-5, the J gene TRBJ1-4; D call uncertain. Germline CDR1 and CDR2: LGHNT and FRNRAP. V dropped 0 bases and J dropped 2 bases, with 10 bases sitting between them. CDR3 length: 16 amino acids. The CDR3 DNA reads as TGTGCTAGTGGTTTGGTACTAGGGTCGACTAATGAAAAACTGTTTTTT. Amino acids: CASGLVLGSTNEKLFF.

Only one count was recorded for this clone. The V gene is TRBV9, the J gene TRBJ2-5, with TRBD1 matching over 7 bases. CDR1 SGDLS and CDR2 YYNGEE come from the germline V gene. CDR3 length: 16 amino acids. V lost 0 bases to trimming and J lost 1 base; unmatched junction nucleotides: 6. The CDR3 loop is CASSVAGTVVQETQYF. In nucleotides, the CDR3 is TGTGCCAGCAGCGTAGCTGGGACAGTTGTCCAAGAGACCCAGTACTTC.

The rearrangement uses TRBV4-1 and TRBJ2-5; a weak D match, TRBD2 (6 bases). Germline V lookup: CDR1 MGHRA, CDR2 YSYEKL. The CDR3 contains 16 residues. V lost 4 bases and J lost 2, with 17 bases in between. The CDR3 reads CASSPRVGGGQETQYF. Written as DNA, the CDR3 is TGCGCCAGCAGCCCTCGGGTAGGTGGGGGGCAAGAGACCCAGTACTTC.

The rearrangement joins TRBV18 to TRBJ1-1; no definite D call. The CDR3 consists of 14 residues. Trimming removed 7 bases at V and 0 bases at J, with 12 bases between. Germline V lookup: CDR1 KGHSH, CDR2 LQKENI. In nucleotides, the CDR3 is TGTGCCAGCTACAGAGGGTCCTTGAACACTGAAGCTTTCTTT. Amino acid sequence: CASYRGSLNTEAFF.

J is TRBJ2-6 and V is TRBV5-4, with D uncertain. V lost 10 bases, J lost 1 base, and 12 bases lay in between. The CDR3 spans 14 residues. Germline-derived CDR1 and CDR2 are SGHNT and YYREEE (reference sequence). The CDR3 loop is CAAVGGSGANVLTF. The CDR3 bases are TGTGCCGCGGTCGGCGGATCTGGGGCCAACGTCCTGACTTTC. Full variable domain (remainder filled in from reference TRBV5-4 and TRBJ2-6): ETGVTQSPTHLIKTRGQQVTLRCSSQSGHNTVSWYQQALGQGPQFIFQYYREEENGRGNFPPRFSGLQFPNYSSELNVNALELDDSALYLCAAVGGSGANVLTFGAGSRLTVL.

This chain joins TRBV7-2 and TRBJ1-1; D remains ambiguous. Trimming shortened V by 5 bases and J by 1 base, and 8 bases separated the two germline ends. The CDR3 sequence is 13 residues long. Per the germline V gene, CDR1 is SGHTA and CDR2 is FQGNSA. The CDR3 loop is CASSPMSNTEAFF. CDR3 sequence (DNA): TGTGCCAGCAGCCCCATGTCGAACACTGAAGCTTTCTTT.

This chain links TRBV5-1 with TRBJ1-4; TRBD1 is a possible D gene (5 bases). The CDR3 totals 14 residues. Looked up from germline, CDR1 is SGHRS and CDR2 is YFSETQ. V was shortened by 5 bases and J by 10 bases, with 18 bases between the two germline ends. The CDR3 DNA is TGCGCCAGCAGAACCGAGGAGGGGACGGGAAAACTGTTTTTT. Its translation: CASRTEEGTGKLFF.

The chain carries TRBV27 and TRBJ1-1; 7 nucleotides line up with TRBD1. This CDR3 region has 14 residues. Looked up from germline, CDR1 is MNHEY and CDR2 is SMNVEV (reference sequence). The junction had 4 bases not matched to a gene; V was cut back by 5 bases and J by 1 base. This CDR3 reads CASSPRTGNTEAFF. The CDR3 nucleotides read TGTGCCAGCAGTCCCAGGACAGGGAACACTGAAGCTTTCTTT.

There are a few counts of this clone. The chain uses TRBV12-3 or TRBV12-4 and TRBJ1-4, with 7 bases fitting TRBD1. The CDR3 has 13 residues. J lost 5 bases, V lost 6 bases, and 3 bases had no gene match. DNA of the CDR3: TGTGCCAGCAGCTGGGACAGCAATGAAAAACTGTTTTTT. This translates into CASSWDSNEKLFF.

The V gene is TRBV5-8, the J gene TRBJ2-1; the D gene is possibly TRBD2 (8 bases). Per the germline V gene, CDR1 is SGHTS and CDR2 is YDEGEE. The CDR3 sequence is 14 residues long. V was trimmed by 5 bases and J by 10 bases, leaving 19 bases between them. The CDR3 spells CASRRPGRGPEQFF. DNA of the CDR3: TGTGCCAGCAGAAGACCCGGGAGGGGGCCAGAGCAGTTCTTC.

The chain joins TRBV4-2 to TRBJ2-1, with 8 nucleotides matching TRBD1. This CDR3 contains 14 residues. Germline V gives CDR1 LGHNA, CDR2 YNFKEQ. V lost 6 bases, J lost 7 bases, and 8 bases stayed unmatched. In DNA form, the CDR3 reads TGTGCCAGCAGGAGGGGGACAGGAATGAATGAGCAGTTCTTC. This sequence encodes CASRRGTGMNEQFF.

The genes are TRBV4-2 and TRBJ1-3; 8 positions agree with TRBD1. Germline V lookup: CDR1 LGHNA, CDR2 YNFKEQ. This CDR3 is built from 17 residues. Trimming removed 1 base from V and 0 bases from J; junction bases left unmatched: 5. DNA of the CDR3: TGTGCCAGCAGCCAAGGGGACAGGCAATTCTCTGGAAACACCATATATTTT. Translated, it gives CASSQGDRQFSGNTIYF.

The chain couples TRBV28 to TRBJ1-6; possibly TRBD1 for D (6 bases). V was shortened by 4 bases and J by 7 bases, with 14 bases between the two germline ends. The germline CDR1 and CDR2 sequences are MDHEN and SYDVKM. This CDR3 has 15 amino acids. The CDR3 DNA sequence: TGTGCCAGCAGTTCATACAGGGTTGGAAATTCACCCCTCCACTTT. Amino acids: CASSSYRVGNSPLHF. Full variable domain (outside the CDR3, taken from reference TRBV28 and TRBJ1-6): DVKVTQSSRYLVKRTGEKVFLECVQDMDHENMFWYRQDPGLGLRLIYFSYDVKMKEKGDIPEGYSVSREKKERFSLILESASTNQTSMYLCASSSYRVGNSPLHFGNGTRLTVT.

The rearrangement links TRBV5-1 to TRBJ1-4; 7 nucleotides align to TRBD1. Germline CDR1 and CDR2: SGHRS and YFSETQ. CDR3 length: 16 residues. V trimming: 4 bases; J trimming: 6 bases; junction bases outside the gene matches: 12. The CDR3 spells CASSPRTGVVDEKLFF. CDR3 coding DNA: TGCGCCAGCAGCCCTCGAACAGGGGTGGTGGATGAAAAACTGTTTTTT. The full variable domain, with the rest looked up from reference TRBV5-1 and TRBJ1-4, is KAGVTQTPRYLIKTRGQQVTLSCSPISGHRSVSWYQQTPGQGLQFLFEYFSETQRNKGNFPGRFSGRQFSNSRSEMNVSTLELGDSALYLCASSPRTGVVDEKLFFGSGTQLSVL.

CDR3 loop: CASSSDRFVYTF. The CDR3 DNA sequence: TGTGCCAGCAGTTCGGACAGGTTCGTCTACACCTTC. V is TRBV12-3 or TRBV12-4 and J is TRBJ1-2; 7 bases are a match to TRBD1. CDR3 length equals 12 residues. The V and J ends lost 4 bases and 10 bases, in that order; junction bases with no gene match: 6.

This rearrangement joins TRBV29-1 to TRBJ2-3; 8 bases line up with TRBD2. From germline, CDR1 is SQVTM and CDR2 ANQGSEA. V lost 3 bases and J lost 4; bases outside the gene matches: 3. The CDR3 runs 13 residues. CDR3: CSVDGGVSDTQYF. CDR3 nucleotides: TGCAGCGTTGACGGGGGGGTTTCAGATACGCAGTATTTT.

The chain couples TRBV7-2 to TRBJ2-3; D is unclear. Between the trimmed V and J ends, which lost 1 base and 6 bases, there was a span of 11 bases. Germline loops: CDR1 SGHTA, CDR2 FQGNSA. The CDR3 spans 14 residues. The CDR3 spells CASSLGQNRDTQYF. CDR3 DNA sequence: TGTGCCAGCAGCTTAGGACAAAATAGGGATACGCAGTATTTT. Using reference TRBV7-2 and TRBJ2-3 for the parts outside the CDR3, the full variable domain is GAGVSQSPSNKVTEKGKDVELRCDPISGHTALYWYRQSLGQGLEFLIYFQGNSAPDKSGLPSDRFSAERTGGSVSTLTIQRTQQEDSAVYLCASSLGQNRDTQYFGPGTRLTVL.

The rearrangement links TRBV10-3 to TRBJ1-1; tentatively, D is TRBD1 (6 bases). Trimming pared 7 bases from V and 1 base from J, leaving 10 bases between. Germline lookup yields CDR1 ENHRY and CDR2 SYGVKD. The CDR3 totals 13 residues. This CDR3 reads CAIMVDRNTEAFF. The DNA for the CDR3 is TGTGCCATCATGGTGGACAGGAACACTGAAGCTTTCTTT.

This chain uses TRBV9 with TRBJ1-2; 9 bases match TRBD1. V trimming: 4 bases; J trimming: 2 bases; junction bases outside the gene matches: 9. Per the germline V gene, CDR1 is SGDLS and CDR2 is YYNGEE. The CDR3 runs 16 residues. The CDR3 sequence is CASSPSGQGPNYGYTF. The CDR3 region has the DNA TGTGCCAGCAGCCCTTCGGGACAGGGACCAAACTATGGCTACACCTTC.

The chain links TRBV3-1 (or the pseudogene TRBV3-2) to TRBJ2-3, with TRBD2 identical over 7 bases. This CDR3 is 15 amino acids long. In germline, CDR1 is LGHDT, CDR2 YNNKEL (reference sequence). V lost 0 bases to trimming and J lost 6 bases; unmatched junction nucleotides: 6. The CDR3 is CASSQEPGLWDTQYF. CDR3 bases: TGTGCCAGCAGCCAAGAACCGGGACTATGGGATACGCAGTATTTT.

This chain uses TRBV30 with TRBJ2-3; possible D gene TRBD2, 5 bases. The CDR3 has 17 amino acids. Germline V gives CDR1 GTSNPN, CDR2 SVGIG (reference sequence). With 3 bases removed from V and 0 bases from J, the gap between germline ends came to 19 bases. CDR3 in DNA: TGTGCCTGGAGGGGCGACGTCTCCCGGGGAAGCACAGATACGCAGTATTTT. Its protein is CAWRGDVSRGSTDTQYF.

This chain connects TRBV5-4 to TRBJ2-3; 7 bases fit TRBD1. This CDR3 is built from 17 residues. After removal of 4 bases from V and 0 bases from J, the junction contained 11 bases not matched to a gene. Germline values: CDR1 SGHNT, CDR2 YYREEE (reference sequence). CDR3 coding DNA: TGTGCCAGCAGCCAGGGGACAGACCCAACTAGCACAGATACGCAGTATTTT. Translating it yields CASSQGTDPTSTDTQYF.